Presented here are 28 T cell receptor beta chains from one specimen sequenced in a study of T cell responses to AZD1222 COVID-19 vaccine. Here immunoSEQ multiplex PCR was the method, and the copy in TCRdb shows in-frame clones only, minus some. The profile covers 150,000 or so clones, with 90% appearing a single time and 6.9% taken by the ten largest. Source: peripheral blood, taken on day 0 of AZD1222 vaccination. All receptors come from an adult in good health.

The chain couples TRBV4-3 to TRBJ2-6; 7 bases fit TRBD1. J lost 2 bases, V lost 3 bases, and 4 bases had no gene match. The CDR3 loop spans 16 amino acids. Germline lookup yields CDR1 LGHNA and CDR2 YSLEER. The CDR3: CASSQPTGTGANVLTF. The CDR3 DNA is TGCGCCAGCAGCCAGCCGACAGGGACTGGGGCCAACGTCCTGACTTTC.

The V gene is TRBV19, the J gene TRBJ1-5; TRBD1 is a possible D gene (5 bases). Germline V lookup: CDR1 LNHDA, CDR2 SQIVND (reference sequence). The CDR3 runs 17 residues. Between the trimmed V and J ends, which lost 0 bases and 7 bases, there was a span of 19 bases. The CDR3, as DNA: TGTGCCAGTAGTATAGATCTATTCGGGAAGGGGAGCCAGCCCCAGCATTTT. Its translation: CASSIDLFGKGSQPQHF.

The DNA of the CDR3 is TGTGCCAGCAGCCGGGACAGGGGTGCGGAGACCCAGTACTTC. Translating it yields CASSRDRGAETQYF. This chain joins TRBV7-9 and TRBJ2-5; 10 nucleotides align to TRBD1. CDR3 length equals 14 residues. With 5 bases clipped from V and 5 bases from J, the junction kept 5 bases outside the gene matches. From germline, CDR1 is SEHNR and CDR2 FQNEAQ (reference sequence). The variable domain in full, completed from reference TRBV7-9 and TRBJ2-5, reads DTGVSQNPRHKITKRGQNVTFRCDPISEHNRLYWYRQTLGQGPEFLTYFQNEAQLEKSRLLSDRFSAERPKGSFSTLEIQRTEQGDSAMYLCASSRDRGAETQYFGPGTRLLVL.

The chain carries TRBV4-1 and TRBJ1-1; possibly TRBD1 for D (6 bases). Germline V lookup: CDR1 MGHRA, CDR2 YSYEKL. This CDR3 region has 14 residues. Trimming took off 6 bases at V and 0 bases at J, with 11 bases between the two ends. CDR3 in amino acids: CASRNRAMNTEAFF. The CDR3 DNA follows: TGCGCCAGCAGAAACAGGGCCATGAACACTGAAGCTTTCTTT.

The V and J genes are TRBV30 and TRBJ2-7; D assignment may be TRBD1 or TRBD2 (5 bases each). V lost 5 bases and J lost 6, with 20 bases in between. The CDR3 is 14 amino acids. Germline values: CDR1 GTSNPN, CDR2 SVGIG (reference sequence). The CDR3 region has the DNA TGTGCCTGGCGTCACTCCGGGACCCCCAGCGAGCAGTACTTC. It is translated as CAWRHSGTPSEQYF. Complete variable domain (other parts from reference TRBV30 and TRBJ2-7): SQTIHQWPATLVQPVGSPLSLECTVEGTSNPNLYWYRQAAGRGLQLLFYSVGIGQISSEVPQNLSASRPQDRQFILSSKKLLLSDSGFYLCAWRHSGTPSEQYFGPGTRLTVT.

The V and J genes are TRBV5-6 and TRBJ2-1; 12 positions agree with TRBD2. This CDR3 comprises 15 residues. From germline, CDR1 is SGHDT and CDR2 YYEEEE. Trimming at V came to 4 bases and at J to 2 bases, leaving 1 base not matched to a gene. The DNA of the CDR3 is TGTGCCAGCAGCCGGACTAGCGGGACCTACAATGAGCAGTTCTTC. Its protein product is CASSRTSGTYNEQFF.

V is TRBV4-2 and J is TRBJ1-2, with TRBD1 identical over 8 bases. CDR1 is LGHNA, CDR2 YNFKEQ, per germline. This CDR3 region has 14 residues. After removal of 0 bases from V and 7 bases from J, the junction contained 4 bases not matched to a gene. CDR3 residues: CASSQDFRGLGYTF. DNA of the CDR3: TGTGCCAGCAGCCAAGACTTCAGGGGGCTTGGCTACACCTTC.

CDR3 in DNA: TGCGCCAGCAGTTTGGCCGGGACAGGTGCCTACGAGCAGTACTTC. Translated: CASSLAGTGAYEQYF. This chain links TRBV4-3 with TRBJ2-7; 8 bases fit TRBD1. Per the germline V gene, CDR1 is LGHNA and CDR2 is YSLEER. The ends lost 6 bases at V and 2 bases at J; junction bases unmatched: 9. The CDR3 covers 15 residues.

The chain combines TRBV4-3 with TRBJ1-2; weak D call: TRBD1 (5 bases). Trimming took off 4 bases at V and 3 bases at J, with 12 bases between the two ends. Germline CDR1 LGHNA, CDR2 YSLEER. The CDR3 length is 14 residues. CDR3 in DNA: TGCGCCAGCAGCCCTGAAGGGGCTTACTATGGCTACACCTTC. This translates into CASSPEGAYYGYTF.

The CDR3 coding sequence is TGTGCCAGCACGAGACAGGGCTCAAGCTCCTATAATTCACCCCTCCACTTT. This codes for CASTRQGSSSYNSPLHF. The rearrangement joins TRBV5-4 to TRBJ1-6; 7 nucleotides align to TRBD1. CDR3 length: 17 amino acids. Germline CDR1 and CDR2: SGHNT and YYREEE (reference sequence). The ends lost 6 bases at V and 0 bases at J; junction bases unmatched: 9.

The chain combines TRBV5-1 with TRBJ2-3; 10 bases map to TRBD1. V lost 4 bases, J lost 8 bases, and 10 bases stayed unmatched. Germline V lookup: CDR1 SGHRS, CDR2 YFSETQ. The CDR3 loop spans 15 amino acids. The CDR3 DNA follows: TGCGCCAGCAGCCCCGGGACAGGGGCGTCAGGTACGCAGTATTTT. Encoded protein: CASSPGTGASGTQYF.

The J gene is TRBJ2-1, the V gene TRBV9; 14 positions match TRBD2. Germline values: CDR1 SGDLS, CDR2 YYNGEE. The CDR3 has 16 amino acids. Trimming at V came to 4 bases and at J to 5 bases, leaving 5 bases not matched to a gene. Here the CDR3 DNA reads TGTGCCAGCAGCACGACTAGCGGGGGGGCCCACAATGAGCAGTTCTTC. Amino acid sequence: CASSTTSGGAHNEQFF.

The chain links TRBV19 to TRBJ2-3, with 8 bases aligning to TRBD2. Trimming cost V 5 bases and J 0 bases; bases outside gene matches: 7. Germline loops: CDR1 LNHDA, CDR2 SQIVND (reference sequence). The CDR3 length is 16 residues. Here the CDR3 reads CASSPRLATSTDTQYF. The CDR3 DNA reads TGTGCCAGTAGTCCCCGACTAGCGACTAGCACAGATACGCAGTATTTT.

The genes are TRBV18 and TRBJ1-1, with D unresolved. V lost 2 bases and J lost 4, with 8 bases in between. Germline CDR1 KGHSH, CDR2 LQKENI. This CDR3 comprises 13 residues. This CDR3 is CASSPDRSTEAFF. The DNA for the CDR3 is TGTGCCAGCTCACCAGACCGCTCCACTGAAGCTTTCTTT. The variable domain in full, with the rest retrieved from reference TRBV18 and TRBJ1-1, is NAGVMQNPRHLVRRRGQEARLRCSPMKGHSHVYWYRQLPEEGLKFMVYLQKENIIDESGMPKERFSAEFPKEGPSILRIQQVVRGDSAAYFCASSPDRSTEAFFGQGTRLTVV.

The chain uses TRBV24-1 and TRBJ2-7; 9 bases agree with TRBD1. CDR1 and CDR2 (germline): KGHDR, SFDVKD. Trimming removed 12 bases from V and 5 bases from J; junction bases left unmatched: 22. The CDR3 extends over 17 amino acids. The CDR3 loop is CAEDPNGRDRDRNEQYF. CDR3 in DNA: TGTGCCGAGGACCCGAATGGCAGGGACAGGGATAGAAACGAGCAGTACTTC.

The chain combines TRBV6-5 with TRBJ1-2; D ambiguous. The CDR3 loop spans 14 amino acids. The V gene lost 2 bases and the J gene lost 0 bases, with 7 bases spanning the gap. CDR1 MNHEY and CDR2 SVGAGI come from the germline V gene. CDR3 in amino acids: CASSYAATNYGYTF. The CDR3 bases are TGTGCCAGCAGTTACGCAGCCACTAACTATGGCTACACCTTC.

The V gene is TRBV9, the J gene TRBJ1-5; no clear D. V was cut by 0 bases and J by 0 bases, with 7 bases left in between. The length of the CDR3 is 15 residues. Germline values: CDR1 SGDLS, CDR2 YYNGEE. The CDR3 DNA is TGTGCCAGCAGCGTAGGTGGCGTTAGCAATCAGCCCCAGCATTTT. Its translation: CASSVGGVSNQPQHF.

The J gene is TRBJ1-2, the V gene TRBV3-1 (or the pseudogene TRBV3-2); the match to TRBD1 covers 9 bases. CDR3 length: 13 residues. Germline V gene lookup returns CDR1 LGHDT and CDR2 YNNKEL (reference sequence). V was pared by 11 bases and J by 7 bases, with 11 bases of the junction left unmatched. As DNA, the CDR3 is TGTGCCTGCCGGGACAGGGAGATGGCTGGCTACACCTTC. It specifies CACRDREMAGYTF.

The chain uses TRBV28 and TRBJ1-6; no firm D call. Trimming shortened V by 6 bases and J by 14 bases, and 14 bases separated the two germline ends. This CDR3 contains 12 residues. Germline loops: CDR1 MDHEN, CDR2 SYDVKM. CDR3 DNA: TGTGCCAGCAGCCTTGGACGCCCCACCCTCCACTTT. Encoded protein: CASSLGRPTLHF.

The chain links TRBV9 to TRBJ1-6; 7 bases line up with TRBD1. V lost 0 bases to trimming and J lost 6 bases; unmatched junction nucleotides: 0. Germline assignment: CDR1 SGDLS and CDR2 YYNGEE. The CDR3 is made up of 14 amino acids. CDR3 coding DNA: TGTGCCAGCAGCGTAGCAGGGGGTAATTCACCCCTCCACTTT. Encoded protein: CASSVAGGNSPLHF.

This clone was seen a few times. The CDR3 nucleotides are TGTGCCAGCAGTAAGAGGACAGGGAGGACAGATACGCAGTATTTT. It codes for CASSKRTGRTDTQYF. This sequence joins TRBV6-5 and TRBJ2-3; 8 bases are a match to TRBD1. The V segment lost 5 bases and the J segment 3 bases; nucleotides outside the gene matches: 7. Per the germline V gene, CDR1 is MNHEY and CDR2 is SVGAGI. The CDR3 contains 15 residues.

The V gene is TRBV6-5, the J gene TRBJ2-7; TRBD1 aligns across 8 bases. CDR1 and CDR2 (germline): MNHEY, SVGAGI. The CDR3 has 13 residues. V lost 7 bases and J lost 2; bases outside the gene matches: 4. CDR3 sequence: CASNKQGAYEQYF. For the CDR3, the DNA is TGTGCCAGCAACAAACAGGGGGCCTACGAGCAGTACTTC.

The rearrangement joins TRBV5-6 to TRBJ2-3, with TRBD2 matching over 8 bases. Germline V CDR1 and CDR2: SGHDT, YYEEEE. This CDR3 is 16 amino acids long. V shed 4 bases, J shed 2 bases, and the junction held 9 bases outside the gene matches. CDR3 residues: CASSAPGLETTDTQYF. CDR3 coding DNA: TGTGCCAGCAGCGCCCCGGGACTAGAGACCACAGATACGCAGTATTTT.

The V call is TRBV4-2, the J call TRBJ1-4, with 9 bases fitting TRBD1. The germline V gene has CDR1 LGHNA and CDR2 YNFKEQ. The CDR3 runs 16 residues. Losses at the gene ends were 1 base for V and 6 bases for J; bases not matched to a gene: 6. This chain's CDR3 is CASSQGVRTGDEKLFF. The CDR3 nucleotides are TGTGCCAGCAGCCAAGGAGTAAGGACAGGGGATGAAAAACTGTTTTTT.

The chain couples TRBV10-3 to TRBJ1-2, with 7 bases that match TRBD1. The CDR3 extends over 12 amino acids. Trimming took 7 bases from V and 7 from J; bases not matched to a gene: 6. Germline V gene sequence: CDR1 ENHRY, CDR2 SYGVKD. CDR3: CAITTTGVGYTF. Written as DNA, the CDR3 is TGTGCCATCACTACAACAGGGGTTGGCTACACCTTC.

Here the CDR3 reads CASSTPSGAGGELFF. CDR3 coding DNA: TGTGCCAGCAGTACACCTAGCGGGGCGGGCGGGGAGCTGTTTTTT. The chain links TRBV6-5 to TRBJ2-2, with 9 bases identical to TRBD2. This CDR3 contains 15 residues. V trimming: 5 bases; J trimming: 7 bases; junction bases outside the gene matches: 8. Germline loops: CDR1 MNHEY, CDR2 SVGAGI.

The CDR3 loop reads CASSPPGDISTDTQYF. The CDR3 DNA is TGTGCCAGCTCACCACCCGGAGACATTAGCACAGATACGCAGTATTTT. The chain is built from TRBV18 and TRBJ2-3; D remains ambiguous. The CDR3 consists of 16 residues. Trimming cost V 0 bases and J 0 bases, with 10 bases left between them. Germline V gene sequence: CDR1 KGHSH, CDR2 LQKENI.

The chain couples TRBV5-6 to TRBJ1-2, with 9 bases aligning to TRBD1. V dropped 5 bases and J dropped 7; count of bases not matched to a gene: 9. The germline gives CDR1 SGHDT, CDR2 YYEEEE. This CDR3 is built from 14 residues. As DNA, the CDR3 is TGTGCCAGCAGTCCCTTAGGGGACAGGGTTGGCTACACCTTC. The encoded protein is CASSPLGDRVGYTF.